Below, 30 T cell receptor beta chains from the same sample are listed, as sequenced in a study of blood T cell repertoires in COVID-19 (dated by TCRdb to 2020 to 2022). Libraries were constructed by the immunoSEQ multiplex PCR assay. TCRdb carries this immuneACCESS record with in-frame sequences only. Its versions omit some clonotypes, under half of them owing to an unresolved V gene in the studies checked, with the rest unexplained. This sample comprises approximately 210,000 clones, around 80% of them detected only once. In total, the top ten clones hold about 20% of the sample. Sequenced input: peripheral blood. The receptor source for this set is a man aged 30 to 45 with active or convalescent COVID-19.

The CDR3 sequence: CASSQRGSEAFF. CDR3 nucleotides: TGCGCCAGCAGCCAAAGGGGGAGTGAAGCTTTCTTT. The chain joins TRBV4-3 to TRBJ1-1; D possibly corresponds to TRBD1 (6 bases). CDR3 length: 12 amino acids. CDR1 is LGHNA and CDR2 is YSLEER in the germline V gene. The V end lost 2 bases, the J end lost 7 bases, and 8 bases lay between the germline ends.

The J gene is TRBJ2-7, the V gene TRBV28; D perhaps matches TRBD2 (5 bases). Trimming pared 2 bases from V and 2 bases from J, leaving 13 bases between. This CDR3 comprises 15 residues. Per germline, CDR1 MDHEN and CDR2 SYDVKM. This CDR3 is CASSLLPRTPYEQYF. CDR3 bases: TGTGCCAGCAGTTTACTCCCCCGGACTCCCTACGAGCAGTACTTC. The full variable domain, in which reference TRBV28 and TRBJ2-7 provide the parts outside the CDR3, is DVKVTQSSRYLVKRTGEKVFLECVQDMDHENMFWYRQDPGLGLRLIYFSYDVKMKEKGDIPEGYSVSREKKERFSLILESASTNQTSMYLCASSLLPRTPYEQYFGPGTRLTVT.

The V and J genes are TRBV28 and TRBJ2-1, with 10 positions matching TRBD2. J lost 7 bases, V lost 5 bases, and 8 bases had no gene match. The CDR3 has 15 residues. Per the germline V gene, CDR1 is MDHEN and CDR2 is SYDVKM. The CDR3 coding sequence is TGTGCCAGCAGTGGGCCGGGACTAGCGTTTAATGAGCAGTTCTTC. Translation: CASSGPGLAFNEQFF.

The chain carries TRBV6-2 or TRBV6-3 and TRBJ1-1; maybe TRBD1 (5 bases). CDR3 size: 14 residues. CDR1 MNHEY and CDR2 SVGEGT come from the germline V gene. V lost 2 bases and J lost 6, with 13 bases in between. CDR3 DNA: TGTGCCAGCAGTTACCAGCTTGACAGCTCTGAAGCTTTCTTT. It translates to CASSYQLDSSEAFF.

The chain combines TRBV19 with TRBJ2-7; 9 bases align to TRBD2. CDR1 is LNHDA, CDR2 SQIVND, per germline (reference sequence). The CDR3 contains 14 residues. J gave up 6 bases and V 1 base, and 4 bases lay outside the gene matches. CDR3 nucleotides: TGTGCCAGTAGTATAGCGAGCGGGGGGCTCGAGCAGTACTTC. It yields the protein CASSIASGGLEQYF.

The rearrangement uses TRBV27 and TRBJ2-2, with D tentatively TRBD1 (6 bases). Trimming took 4 bases from V and 6 from J, leaving 9 bases between them. Germline V gene sequence: CDR1 MNHEY, CDR2 SMNVEV (reference sequence). The CDR3 has 13 residues. CDR3 in amino acids: CASSSDSAGELFF. The CDR3 DNA sequence: TGTGCCAGCAGTTCGGACAGCGCCGGGGAGCTGTTTTTT.

The chain is built from TRBV5-1 and TRBJ2-5; 15 nucleotides agree with TRBD2. Per germline, CDR1 SGHRS and CDR2 YFSETQ. The V segment lost 7 bases and the J segment 4 bases; nucleotides outside the gene matches: 5. The CDR3 is 15 amino acids. This chain's CDR3 is CASGLAGGSGETQYF. As DNA, the CDR3 is TGCGCCAGCGGACTAGCGGGAGGGTCGGGAGAGACCCAGTACTTC.

The chain has TRBV25-1 and TRBJ1-6, with D unclear. CDR1 is MGHDK and CDR2 is SYGVNS in the germline V gene. This CDR3 is 13 amino acids long. V lost 1 base and J 13 bases, leaving 11 bases between the germline ends. The CDR3 protein is CASSELGRLPLHF. The DNA for the CDR3 is TGTGCCAGCAGTGAATTGGGCCGCTTGCCCCTCCACTTT.

DNA of the CDR3: TGTGCCAGCAGCTTAAGAACTAGCGGGTTACACGGGACAGATACGCAGTATTTT. Translating it yields CASSLRTSGLHGTDTQYF. J is TRBJ2-3 and V is TRBV11-2, with TRBD2 matching over 9 bases. The germline V gene encodes CDR1 SGHAT and CDR2 FQNNGV. V shed 2 bases and J 3 bases; nucleotides not matched to a gene: 12. The CDR3 has 18 residues.

This clone was recorded once. This CDR3 reads CASSLTVPSSYNEQFF. The CDR3 DNA is TGCGCCAGCAGCTTGACAGTCCCAAGCTCCTACAATGAGCAGTTCTTC. This chain links TRBV5-1 with TRBJ2-1; D is undetermined. The CDR3 covers 16 residues. The V end was cut by 1 base, the J end by 0 bases, with 11 bases between. CDR1 is SGHRS, CDR2 YFSETQ, per germline. Together with reference TRBV5-1 and TRBJ2-1, the CDR3 gives the full variable domain: KAGVTQTPRYLIKTRGQQVTLSCSPISGHRSVSWYQQTPGQGLQFLFEYFSETQRNKGNFPGRFSGRQFSNSRSEMNVSTLELGDSALYLCASSLTVPSSYNEQFFGPGTRLTVL.

The chain recombines TRBV7-2 with TRBJ2-7, with D possibly matching TRBD1 (5 bases). Trimming left V 1 base short and J 5 bases short, with 12 bases between. Germline V gene lookup returns CDR1 SGHTA and CDR2 FQGNSA. CDR3 size: 14 residues. CDR3 nucleotides: TGTGCCAGCAGCTTAGGGCAGGGATGGAACGAGCAGTACTTC. Its translation: CASSLGQGWNEQYF.

The chain carries TRBV5-4 and TRBJ2-7; 12 bases are shared with TRBD2. Germline values: CDR1 SGHNT, CDR2 YYREEE (reference sequence). This CDR3 spans 14 amino acids. After removal of 5 bases from V and 12 bases from J, the junction contained 12 bases not matched to a gene. Here the CDR3 DNA reads TGTGCCAGCAGTCCCCGGACTAGCGGGAATTTTTGGTACTTC. The encoded protein is CASSPRTSGNFWYF.

This clone came up a few times. CDR3 DNA sequence: TGTGCCAGCAGTATGACAGGGGTGGATAATTCACCCCTCCACTTT. Residues: CASSMTGVDNSPLHF. The genes are TRBV28 and TRBJ1-6; 8 bases line up with TRBD1. Germline-derived CDR1 and CDR2 are MDHEN and SYDVKM. This CDR3 has 15 residues. Trimming cost V 5 bases and J 5 bases; bases outside gene matches: 5.

The J gene is TRBJ2-3, the V gene TRBV9; 12 bases agree with TRBD2. The CDR3 runs to 16 residues. Germline values: CDR1 SGDLS, CDR2 YYNGEE. V trimming: 4 bases; J trimming: 4 bases; junction bases outside the gene matches: 7. The CDR3 loop reads CASSPATSGGADTQYF. DNA of the CDR3: TGTGCCAGCAGCCCAGCGACTAGCGGGGGTGCAGATACGCAGTATTTT.

The genes are TRBV18 and TRBJ2-5; possible D gene TRBD1, 5 bases. The CDR3 covers 15 residues. The germline V gene has CDR1 KGHSH and CDR2 LQKENI. The ends were cut back, 2 bases at V and 1 base at J, with 11 bases in the middle. The CDR3 sequence is CASSPRGGFQETQYF. In DNA form, the CDR3 reads TGTGCCAGCTCACCAAGGGGTGGATTCCAAGAGACCCAGTACTTC.

The chain has TRBV20-1 and TRBJ2-5; TRBD1 might be the D (5 bases). The CDR3 covers 11 residues. Trimming removed 4 bases from V and 5 bases from J, with 8 bases in between. Germline V gives CDR1 DFQATT, CDR2 SNEGSKA (reference sequence). The CDR3 sequence is CSAKKGETQYF. DNA for the CDR3: TGCAGTGCTAAAAAGGGGGAGACCCAGTACTTC.

A note on this clone: Mismatch with germline at one junction end may stem from a read error. CDR3 nucleotide sequence: TGTGCCAGCAGTTACTTATCCCGAGAGGGCTCCACCTTC. It specifies CASSYLSREGSTF. V gene TRBV6-5 combines with J gene TRBJ1-2; D gene uncertain. Per the germline V gene, CDR1 is MNHEY and CDR2 is SVGAGI. The CDR3 runs to 13 residues.

The chain employs TRBV10-1 and TRBJ2-5; 7 nucleotides match TRBD1. This CDR3 has 13 amino acids. Germline CDR1 is WNHNN and CDR2 is SYGVQD (reference sequence). The junction had 5 bases not matched to a gene; V was cut back by 4 bases and J by 6 bases. This CDR3 reads CASSASGGKTQYF. The DNA of the CDR3 is TGCGCCAGCAGTGCCTCAGGGGGAAAGACCCAGTACTTC.

J is TRBJ2-1 and V is TRBV7-9; TRBD1 is a possible D gene (6 bases). V lost 5 bases to trimming and J lost 0 bases, with 17 bases between them. Germline V CDR1 and CDR2: SEHNR, FQNEAQ (reference sequence). This CDR3 comprises 17 residues. CDR3 bases: TGTGCCAGCAGCCGGAAGAGTTACAGGGACTCCTACAATGAGCAGTTCTTC. This codes for CASSRKSYRDSYNEQFF.

The chain recombines TRBV7-9 with TRBJ2-7, with TRBD2 matching 11 bases. The ends lost 3 bases at V and 0 bases at J; junction bases unmatched: 7. The CDR3 loop spans 17 amino acids. Germline lookup yields CDR1 SEHNR and CDR2 FQNEAQ (reference sequence). For the CDR3, the DNA is TGTGCCAGCAGCTTCCGGACTAGCGGGCGGCGCTCCTACGAGCAGTACTTC. Translating gives CASSFRTSGRRSYEQYF.

The chain employs TRBV28 and TRBJ1-3; D remains unclear. Looked up from germline, CDR1 is MDHEN and CDR2 is SYDVKM. The CDR3 is made up of 15 amino acids. V shed 3 bases and J shed 0 bases, with 9 bases lying between them. CDR3 in amino acids: CASSFQKYSGNTIYF. For the CDR3, the DNA is TGTGCCAGCAGTTTCCAGAAGTACTCTGGAAACACCATATATTTT.

This clone has only a few counts. CDR3 protein: CASSLSRTGKAKLFF. The DNA for the CDR3 is TGTGCCAGCAGCTTATCAAGGACAGGTAAGGCAAAACTGTTTTTT. The rearrangement links TRBV7-3 to TRBJ1-4; 7 bases map to TRBD1. The germline V gene encodes CDR1 SGHTA and CDR2 FQGTGA. V lost 2 bases to trimming and J lost 10 bases; unmatched junction nucleotides: 10. The CDR3 sequence is 15 residues long.

The V gene is TRBV7-9, the J gene TRBJ2-2, with TRBD1 matching over 9 bases. The CDR3 is 15 residues long. The germline V gene encodes CDR1 SEHNR and CDR2 FQNEAQ (reference sequence). The V gene end was trimmed by 4 bases and the J gene end by 4 bases; junction bases not matched to a gene: 4. DNA of the CDR3: TGTGCCAGCAGCTCGGACAGGGGTCGCACCGGGGAGCTGTTTTTT. Its protein product is CASSSDRGRTGELFF.

The CDR3 DNA sequence: TGTGCCAGCACCTCGGGACAGGTTGGAGAGACCCAGTACTTC. The encoded protein is CASTSGQVGETQYF. The V call is TRBV5-8, the J call TRBJ2-5, with 8 nucleotides matching TRBD1. CDR1 is SGHTS and CDR2 is YDEGEE in the germline V gene. The CDR3 runs to 14 residues. Trimming at V came to 6 bases and at J to 4 bases, leaving 8 bases not matched to a gene.

The chain is built from TRBV4-3 and TRBJ2-1; 9 bases map to TRBD2. This CDR3 region has 16 residues. The V and J ends lost 4 bases and 5 bases, in that order; junction bases with no gene match: 9. Germline CDR1 and CDR2: LGHNA and YSLEER. CDR3 nucleotides: TGCGCCAGCAGCCCCCCTGCTAGCGGGGAAAACAATGAGCAGTTCTTC. It translates to CASSPPASGENNEQFF.

The chain links TRBV9 to TRBJ2-1; TRBD2 agrees at 9 bases. V lost 0 bases, J lost 8 bases, and 6 bases stayed unmatched. This CDR3 spans 15 amino acids. Germline loops: CDR1 SGDLS, CDR2 YYNGEE. In DNA form, the CDR3 reads TGTGCCAGCAGCGTAGATCAGGTAGCGGGGGATGAGCAGTTCTTC. Protein sequence: CASSVDQVAGDEQFF.

The CDR3 coding sequence is TGTGCCAGCAGAGGGACAGGGGAGCAGCCCCAGCATTTT. Residues: CASRGTGEQPQHF. The chain joins TRBV27 to TRBJ1-5, with 10 bases matching TRBD1. The CDR3 contains 13 residues. Trimming took 6 bases from V and 7 from J; bases not matched to a gene: 3. The germline CDR1 and CDR2 sequences are MNHEY and SMNVEV (reference sequence).

V and J are TRBV21-1 and TRBJ1-6; no DNA check was done on the table's D call, TRBD1. TRBV21-1 is described as a pseudogene. The CDR3 totals 13 residues. The DNA for the CDR3 is TGTGCCAGCAGCAAAGCGCAGGGGCCACCCCTCCACTTT. Its translation is CASSKAQGPPLHF.

The chain couples TRBV30 to TRBJ1-1, with no clear D. The germline gives CDR1 GTSNPN, CDR2 SVGIG (reference sequence). This CDR3 spans 13 amino acids. The germline V and J ends were trimmed by 2 bases and 7 bases, with 14 bases remaining between them. CDR3: CAWSLSTRGEAFF. The DNA of the CDR3 is TGTGCCTGGAGTCTATCGACCCGGGGTGAAGCTTTCTTT.

V gene TRBV2 combines with J gene TRBJ2-1; a weak D match, TRBD2 (6 bases). This CDR3 spans 15 amino acids. The germline V gene encodes CDR1 SNHLY and CDR2 FYNNEI. V was cut by 4 bases and J by 8 bases, with 18 bases left in between. The CDR3 loop reads CASSGDPGTEYEQFF. CDR3 nucleotides: TGTGCCAGCAGTGGGGACCCCGGGACTGAGTATGAGCAGTTCTTC.